Reported below is one T cell receptor (beta chain). The specificity of this receptor is unknown. Nothing much larger sits one base from this clone, and base qualities are not available. CDR1 and CDR2 (SEHNR, FQNEAQ) derive from the germline V gene (reference sequence). V and J lose 5 bases and 7 bases, and a span of 12 bases separates them. The CDR3 sequence holds 12 residues, the cysteine and phenylalanine included. Only the CDR3 DNA stays, 36 bases, in frame from base 1. The CDR3 regions of human TCRbeta chains were analyzed by immunosequencing. As for how the authors treated the data: TCRs in the repertoires were compared against a reference library of SARS-CoV-2-specific TCRs that had been generated with the MIRA antigen-specificity platform. Breadth meant the fraction of unique TCRs that were SARS-CoV-2-associated, whereas depth meant the fraction of total T cells that were SARS-CoV-2-associated. Each spike-specific TCR was assigned to its reactive spike region and to a CD4 or CD8 class using the MIRA data. Log10-transformed breadth and depth values were compared by one-way ANOVA with Sidak's multiple comparisons tests. Not all clones reach the TCRdb copy of this immuneACCESS table, which keeps in-frame sequences only. Checked studies attribute under half of the gap to unresolved V genes and leave the rest unexplained. V and J calls plus clone size are reproduced from that table; the DNA served to infer D and trimming. The sample data list around 95,000 clones, and more than 70% of these were observed just once. Together, the top ten hold 4% to 5% of the sample.

This sample is part of a study of T cell responses to AZD1222 COVID-19 vaccine (dated by TCRdb to 2020 to 2022). Study-level background: A total of approximately 250 trial participants underwent TCR sequencing, of whom 207 had received two doses of AZD1222 and 26 had received two doses of the MenACWY control vaccine. Trial participants were enrolled by age into 18-55, 56-69 and 70-plus year subgroups, with around 150, 28 and 57 TCR-sequenced participants respectively.

This specimen's time point label, interpreted: baseline before first vaccination. The label giving this sample's treatment or condition can be read as: meningococcal conjugate vaccine given as trial control. The vaccinee samples were drawn from two UK trials, COV001 and COV002, one of which was a single-blind randomized controlled phase 2/3 trial testing AZD1222 (ChAdOx1 nCoV-19) in healthy adults. Trial participant PBMC samples were collected at day 0 and day 28 after the second dose for TCRbeta chain sequencing. Broad study findings and their caveats: The 56-69-year group was small, and its depth increase did not reach significance, likely because of low power. Spike-specific TCR breadth and depth rose significantly after two AZD1222 doses compared with day 0 and with MenACWY recipients. Conclusions about previously exposed vaccinees were limited because only a handful of AZD1222 recipients were SARS-CoV-2 seropositive at baseline. The whole spike protein was spanned by vaccine-associated CD4 TCRs, and dominant responses were seen in regions 160-218 and 743-854. Participants were mostly white British and included more females than males, and it was suggested by the authors that clonal diversity may have been underestimated. Nearly half of unique spike-specific TCRs reportedly recognized epitopes outside regions mutated in the B.1.351 and B.1.1.7 variants. Because no day 14 peak-response samples were available, the repertoires could be characterized only after the peak T cell response.

In this chain, TRBV7-9 is recombined with TRBJ2-7, with the D gene not confidently named. This receptor was obtained from an adult in good health. The sequenced sample was peripheral blood, obtained on day 0 of MenACWY control vaccination. The CDR3 region has the sequence CASSQDLREQYF. The nucleotide sequence is TGTGCCAGCAGCCAGGACCTGAGGGAGCAGTACTTC.